The 22 T cell receptor beta chains reported below all come from one sample, sequenced in a study of T cell changes during pregnancy in multiple sclerosis. Only in-frame clones appear in the TCRdb table, and some are missing; sequencing was by immunoSEQ multiplex PCR. The sample yields approximately 99,000 clones, 93% seen once. Source: peripheral blood, taken after pregnancy. The receptors were gathered from a female donor with multiple sclerosis, enrolled in a pregnancy study.

The V call is TRBV19, the J call TRBJ2-3, with D uncertain. V lost 9 bases to trimming and J lost 1 base, with 17 bases between them. There are 15 residues in the CDR3. The V gene's germline CDR1 is LNHDA and CDR2 SQIVND (reference sequence). The CDR3 spells CARLTNFYCTDTQYF. The CDR3 region has the DNA TGTGCCAGGTTGACAAACTTCTATTGCACAGATACGCAGTATTTT.

The chain has TRBV19 and TRBJ1-5, with D maybe TRBD1 (6 bases). Trimming took off 0 bases at V and 5 bases at J, with 11 bases between the two ends. CDR1 and CDR2 (germline): LNHDA, SQIVND (reference sequence). This CDR3 is built from 15 residues. CDR3 sequence: CASSIDQQGDQPQHF. The CDR3 DNA follows: TGTGCCAGTAGTATAGACCAACAGGGCGATCAGCCCCAGCATTTT.

The chain links TRBV5-5 to TRBJ2-7; no reliable D call. Germline loops: CDR1 SGHKS, CDR2 YYEKEE (reference sequence). The CDR3 extends over 11 amino acids. Trimming stripped 3 bases from V and 4 bases from J, with 5 bases between. The CDR3 DNA sequence: TGTGCCAGCAGCTACAGATACGAGCAGTACTTC. This codes for CASSYRYEQYF.

The V gene is TRBV5-1, the J gene TRBJ2-1; 9 bases align to TRBD2. This CDR3 is built from 16 residues. V lost 0 bases and J lost 4; bases outside the gene matches: 5. CDR1 SGHRS and CDR2 YFSETQ come from the germline V gene. The CDR3 nucleotides are TGCGCCAGCAGCTTGGGTCGACTAGCGGCGTACAATGAGCAGTTCTTC. It specifies CASSLGRLAAYNEQFF.

The J gene is TRBJ1-3, the V gene TRBV2; unclear D gene. CDR1 and CDR2 (germline): SNHLY, FYNNEI. The length of the CDR3 is 14 residues. Trimming stripped 6 bases from V and 0 bases from J, with 9 bases between. CDR3 sequence: CASRSVGSGNTIYF. The CDR3 DNA reads TGTGCCAGCAGAAGCGTAGGCTCTGGAAACACCATATATTTT.

The chain employs TRBV7-6 and TRBJ2-2, with TRBD2 as a possible D gene (6 bases). Per the germline V gene, CDR1 is SGHVS and CDR2 is FNYEAQ. The CDR3 is 18 residues long. V was pared by 3 bases and J by 0 bases, with 17 bases between. This CDR3 is CASSLTRPRGSNTGELFF. CDR3 sequence (DNA): TGTGCCAGCAGCTTGACCCGTCCGCGGGGCTCGAACACCGGGGAGCTGTTTTTT.

V is TRBV10-3 and J is TRBJ1-1; no definite D call. The CDR3 consists of 15 residues. Germline lookup yields CDR1 ENHRY and CDR2 SYGVKD. V was cut by 6 bases and J by 4 bases, with 18 bases left in between. CDR3 region: CAIRDGELKGTEAFF. CDR3 DNA sequence: TGTGCCATCAGGGACGGGGAATTGAAGGGCACTGAAGCTTTCTTT.

This rearrangement joins TRBV28 to TRBJ2-1, with D tentatively TRBD1 (5 bases). V gave up 2 bases and J gave up 7 bases, with 12 bases separating them. Germline V gene data show CDR1 as MDHEN and CDR2 as SYDVKM. This CDR3 has 14 residues. The CDR3 loop reads CASSLGRGKNEQFF. As DNA, the CDR3 is TGTGCCAGCAGTTTAGGTAGGGGAAAAAATGAGCAGTTCTTC.

For the CDR3, the DNA is TGTGCCACCAGCAGAGATACTTCGAGCCCTGAAGCTTTCTTT. Its translation: CATSRDTSSPEAFF. The chain couples TRBV15 to TRBJ1-1; D not certain. Germline CDR1 is LNHNV and CDR2 is YYDKDF (reference sequence). This CDR3 has 14 amino acids. The ends were cut back, 0 bases at V and 6 bases at J, with 11 bases in the middle.

This chain connects TRBV30 to TRBJ2-1; TRBD2 agrees at 13 bases. This CDR3 comprises 15 residues. Germline assignment: CDR1 GTSNPN and CDR2 SVGIG (reference sequence). The trim removed 1 base at V and 5 bases at J, leaving 2 bases unmatched. CDR3 amino acids: CAWSGGTSGNNEQFF. In DNA, the CDR3 is TGTGCCTGGAGTGGCGGGACTAGCGGGAACAATGAGCAGTTCTTC.

The V gene is TRBV29-1, the J gene TRBJ1-1, with D uncertain. The germline CDR1 and CDR2 sequences are SQVTM and ANQGSEA. CDR3 length equals 14 residues. V was trimmed by 1 base and J by 3 bases, leaving 12 bases between them. CDR3 in DNA: TGCAGCGTTGAAGGAAGAGGGTCGGACACTGAAGCTTTCTTT. It yields the protein CSVEGRGSDTEAFF.

The genes are TRBV27 and TRBJ1-5; 7 bases match TRBD1. CDR1 is MNHEY and CDR2 is SMNVEV in the germline V gene (reference sequence). The V segment lost 0 bases and the J segment 0 bases; nucleotides outside the gene matches: 2. The CDR3 has 16 residues. CDR3 amino acids: CASSLSRQGSNQPQHF. CDR3 nucleotides: TGTGCCAGCAGTTTATCGCGACAGGGTAGCAATCAGCCCCAGCATTTT.

The rearrangement joins TRBV25-1 to TRBJ1-5; no firm D call. This CDR3 has 14 amino acids. V was shortened by 6 bases and J by 5 bases, with 14 bases between the two germline ends. Looked up from germline, CDR1 is MGHDK and CDR2 is SYGVNS. The DNA of the CDR3 is TGTGCCAGCAGCCCTCCCCTCCGGTATCAGCCCCAGCATTTT. This translates into CASSPPLRYQPQHF.

The rearrangement uses TRBV12-5 and TRBJ2-3, with 8 bases lining up with TRBD2. The CDR3 is made up of 15 amino acids. V shed 1 base, J shed 0 bases, and the junction held 0 bases outside the gene matches. The germline V gene has CDR1 LGHNT and CDR2 FRNRAP. This CDR3 is CASGLGLASTDTQYF. The CDR3 nucleotides are TGTGCTAGTGGTTTGGGACTAGCGAGCACAGATACGCAGTATTTT.

CDR3 amino acids: CASSYVSGPYNEQFF. As DNA, the CDR3 is TGTGCCAGCAGCTATGTTAGCGGACCCTACAATGAGCAGTTCTTC. This chain joins TRBV11-2 and TRBJ2-1, with TRBD2 as a possible D gene (6 bases). This CDR3 comprises 15 residues. The ends were cut back, 4 bases at V and 2 bases at J, with 12 bases in the middle. The V gene's germline CDR1 is SGHAT and CDR2 FQNNGV.

The chain recombines TRBV19 with TRBJ1-2, with 9 nucleotides matching TRBD1. CDR1 is LNHDA and CDR2 is SQIVND in the germline V gene (reference sequence). The CDR3 extends over 13 amino acids. Trimming removed 6 bases from V and 8 bases from J; junction bases left unmatched: 7. CDR3 region: CASSPRDRAGYTF. CDR3 coding DNA: TGTGCCAGTAGCCCCCGGGACAGGGCCGGCTACACCTTC.

The chain couples TRBV6-4 to TRBJ1-2; D is possibly TRBD1 (6 bases). The length of the CDR3 is 13 residues. Trimming shortened V by 3 bases and J by 6 bases, and 11 bases separated the two germline ends. CDR1 is MRHNA, CDR2 SNTAGT, per germline. The CDR3 nucleotides are TGTGCCAGCAGTGAACAACAGGGAAATGGCTACACCTTC. Amino acid sequence: CASSEQQGNGYTF.

The chain uses TRBV27 and TRBJ1-2; D unclear. Germline loops: CDR1 MNHEY, CDR2 SMNVEV (reference sequence). This CDR3 spans 12 amino acids. Trimming took 8 bases from V and 3 from J, leaving 10 bases between them. CDR3 nucleotide sequence: TGTGCCAGCCCTTCCGGGGACTATGGCTACACCTTC. It yields the protein CASPSGDYGYTF.

This sequence joins TRBV2 and TRBJ2-7, with 8 bases aligning to TRBD1. The V gene's germline CDR1 is SNHLY and CDR2 FYNNEI. There are 13 residues in the CDR3. The ends lost 11 bases at V and 4 bases at J; junction bases unmatched: 10. The CDR3 spells CAGPTGDGYEQYF. CDR3 DNA sequence: TGTGCCGGACCGACAGGGGACGGTTACGAGCAGTACTTC.

The V and J genes are TRBV2 and TRBJ2-2, with 9 nucleotides matching TRBD2. In germline, CDR1 is SNHLY, CDR2 FYNNEI. The CDR3 covers 12 residues. V shed 9 bases, J shed 6 bases, and the junction held 2 bases outside the gene matches. The CDR3 is CASRTSAGELFF. CDR3 nucleotides: TGTGCCAGTCGGACTAGCGCCGGGGAGCTGTTTTTT.

V and J are TRBV9 and TRBJ2-7, with 11 bases matching TRBD2. The ends lost 2 bases at V and 5 bases at J; junction bases unmatched: 12. The CDR3 sequence is 17 residues long. CDR1 SGDLS and CDR2 YYNGEE come from the germline V gene. CDR3 residues: CASSVTSGSHWNHEQYF. CDR3 coding DNA: TGTGCCAGCAGCGTCACTAGCGGGAGTCACTGGAACCACGAGCAGTACTTC. Combining the CDR3 with reference TRBV9 and TRBJ2-7 gives the whole variable domain DSGVTQTPKHLITATGQRVTLRCSPRSGDLSVYWYQQSLDQGLQFLIQYYNGEERAKGNILERFSAQQFPDLHSELNLSSLELGDSALYFCASSVTSGSHWNHEQYFGPGTRLTVT.

The V call is TRBV2, the J call TRBJ1-1, with D unclear. V lost 4 bases and J 4 bases, leaving 10 bases between the germline ends. Germline values: CDR1 SNHLY, CDR2 FYNNEI. This CDR3 spans 13 amino acids. This CDR3 is CASSGTRATEAFF. CDR3 nucleotide sequence: TGTGCCAGCAGTGGCACGAGGGCCACTGAAGCTTTCTTT.